Shown below are 2 T cell receptor beta chains from a single sample sequenced in a study of T cell repertoires in cytomegalovirus infection. TCRdb called the reads again in MiXCR, with one record for every CDR3 protein. The data hold a few hundred thousand distinct CDR3 sequences, with roughly 29% observed a single time. Antigens of these TCRs are unknown. The sequencing used cultured PBMCs, collected from culture after CMV antigen stimulation. The receptors come from a human donor in good health (CMV status not recorded). Some clones in this sample may be carry-over from other donors' samples.

This clonotype came up a few times. The chain employs TRBV7-6 and TRBJ2-1, with 12 positions matching TRBD2. The ends lost 1 base at V and 5 bases at J; junction bases unmatched: 3. This CDR3 contains 16 residues. CDR1 and CDR2 (germline): SGHVS, FNYEAQ. This chain's CDR3 is CASSLGTSGAHNEQFF. In nucleotides, the CDR3 is TGTGCCAGCAGCTTAGGGACTAGCGGGGCCCACAATGAGCAGTTCTTC. Based on the CDR3 plus reference TRBV7-6 and TRBJ2-1, the full variable domain is GAGVSQSPRYKVTKRGQDVALRCDPISGHVSLYWYRQALGQGPEFLTYFNYEAQQDKSGLPNDRFSAERPEGSISTLTIQRTEQRDSAMYRCASSLGTSGAHNEQFFGPGTRLTVL.

The CDR3 DNA reads TGTGCCAGCAGTTTCGGGGGACCCATCGCCGACGAGCAGTACTTC. It encodes CASSFGGPIADEQYF. This rearrangement joins TRBV28 to TRBJ2-7; possibly TRBD2 for D (6 bases). Deletions cut 3 bases from V and 5 bases from J, with 17 bases between. This CDR3 spans 15 amino acids. Germline loops: CDR1 MDHEN, CDR2 SYDVKM. Full variable domain (missing parts from reference TRBV28 and TRBJ2-7): DVKVTQSSRYLVKRTGEKVFLECVQDMDHENMFWYRQDPGLGLRLIYFSYDVKMKEKGDIPEGYSVSREKKERFSLILESASTNQTSMYLCASSFGGPIADEQYFGPGTRLTVT.